This entry features one T cell receptor beta chain sequence. Its antigen remains unidentified. The germline CDR1 and CDR2 sequences are MNHEY and SVGEGT. Deletions cut 3 bases from V and 1 base from J, with 13 bases between. The CDR3 totals 15 residues. Using a J-beta primer mix together with a sample-barcoded 5' primer, a second PCR was run for roughly 7 to 11 cycles. Each cDNA molecule received a tag from a template-switch adaptor that had 12 random nucleotides. Via MiXCR, TCRdb re-called the 5' RACE reads, giving one row per CDR3 protein. The repertoire holds 890,000 or so distinct CDR3 sequences, with approximately 67% as singletons. PBMCs were isolated at a quantity of at least 6.5 million per sample. The sample comes from a study of blood T cells in healthy people across ages. Study-wide results and limits: Donors of long life had a larger count of naive CD4+ cells and greater diversity than aged donors.

Sequencing was done on a sample of blood. The TCR sequence derives from a man aged 25 to 40 in good health. The genes are TRBV6-2 or TRBV6-3 and TRBJ2-7; unclear D gene. The CDR3 here is CASSYRSGYSYEQYF. In DNA form, the CDR3 reads TGTGCCAGCAGTTATCGGTCAGGATATTCCTACGAGCAGTACTTC.